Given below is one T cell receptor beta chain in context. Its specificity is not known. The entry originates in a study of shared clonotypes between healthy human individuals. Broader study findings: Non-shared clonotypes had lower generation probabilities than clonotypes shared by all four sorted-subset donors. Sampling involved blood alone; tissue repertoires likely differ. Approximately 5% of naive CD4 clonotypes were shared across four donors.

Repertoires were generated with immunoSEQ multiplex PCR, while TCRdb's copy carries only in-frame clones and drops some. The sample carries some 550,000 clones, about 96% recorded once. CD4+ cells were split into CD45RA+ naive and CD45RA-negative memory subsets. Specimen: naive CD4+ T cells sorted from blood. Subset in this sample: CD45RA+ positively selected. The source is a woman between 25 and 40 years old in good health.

This CDR3 is CATQTPSGEQYF. DNA for the CDR3: TGTGCCACCCAGACCCCGAGTGGGGAGCAGTACTTC. The rearrangement links TRBV28 to TRBJ2-5; D possibly corresponds to TRBD2 (5 bases). The CDR3 totals 12 residues. The V gene's germline CDR1 is MDHEN and CDR2 SYDVKM. The V end lost 10 bases, the J end lost 11 bases, and 20 bases lay between the germline ends. The whole variable domain, filled in from reference TRBV28 and TRBJ2-5, reads DVKVTQSSRYLVKRTGEKVFLECVQDMDHENMFWYRQDPGLGLRLIYFSYDVKMKEKGDIPEGYSVSREKKERFSLILESASTNQTSMYLCATQTPSGEQYFGPGTRLLVL.